The 20 T cell receptor beta chains listed next were all sequenced from one sample in a study of beta chain features in type 1 diabetes. What was sequenced were expressed TCRB transcripts, since all of the isolated RNA had been reverse transcribed. Here immunoSEQ multiplex PCR was the method, and the copy in TCRdb shows in-frame clones only, minus some. The repertoire holds about 260,000 clones, about 71% seen once, with approximately 0.053% in the top ten. The material sequenced was naive CD4+ T cells from blood. These receptors were taken from a man younger than 45 in good health.

Notes on this clone: The sample carries other DNA sequences with the same CDR3. This chain links TRBV15 with TRBJ2-7; no clear D. Germline V gene data show CDR1 as LNHNV and CDR2 as YYDKDF (reference sequence). CDR3 length equals 12 residues. Trimming shortened V by 0 bases and J by 3 bases, and 3 bases separated the two germline ends. The CDR3 DNA reads as TGTGCCACCAGCAGAGATCTCTACGAGCAGTACTTC. This encodes CATSRDLYEQYF.

The V gene is TRBV7-9, the J gene TRBJ2-3; D remains unclear. V was pared by 0 bases and J by 0 bases, with 10 bases between. The V gene's germline CDR1 is SEHNR and CDR2 FQNEAQ (reference sequence). There are 16 residues in the CDR3. This CDR3 is CASSLAKATSTDTQYF. Written as DNA, the CDR3 is TGTGCCAGCAGCTTAGCGAAGGCTACCAGCACAGATACGCAGTATTTT.

The chain links TRBV7-9 to TRBJ1-5; possibly TRBD1 for D (5 bases). CDR1 is SEHNR, CDR2 FQNEAQ, per germline (reference sequence). The CDR3 has 15 residues. Trimming shortened V by 5 bases and J by 2 bases, and 13 bases separated the two germline ends. CDR3 in amino acids: CASSRDRGGNQPQHF. The CDR3 DNA reads TGTGCCAGCAGCCGGGACCGTGGGGGCAATCAGCCCCAGCATTTT.

The CDR3 is CATSGQGRSYNEQFF. The DNA for the CDR3 is TGTGCCACCTCCGGACAGGGGAGGTCCTACAATGAGCAGTTCTTC. This chain joins TRBV7-8 and TRBJ2-1; 9 nucleotides align to TRBD1. The V and J ends lost 10 bases and 1 base, in that order; junction bases with no gene match: 8. CDR1 SGHVS and CDR2 FQNEAQ come from the germline V gene. This CDR3 comprises 15 residues.

As to this clone: Additional DNA sequences in this sample encode the identical CDR3. This chain uses TRBV30 with TRBJ2-5, with a tentative D call TRBD1 (5 bases). V lost 1 base and J 4 bases, leaving 7 bases between the germline ends. Germline-derived CDR1 and CDR2 are GTSNPN and SVGIG (reference sequence). CDR3 length: 12 residues. The CDR3, as DNA: TGTGCCTGGAGTGCAGGGCTAGAGACCCAGTACTTC. It encodes CAWSAGLETQYF.

The genes are TRBV19 and TRBJ2-5; D is undetermined. The CDR3 has 11 residues. V lost 7 bases to trimming and J lost 3 bases, with 6 bases between them. Germline V CDR1 and CDR2: LNHDA, SQIVND (reference sequence). CDR3 bases: TGTGCCAGTATTTGGGAAGAGACCCAGTACTTC. It specifies CASIWEETQYF. The full variable domain, rest sourced from reference TRBV19 and TRBJ2-5, is DGGITQSPKYLFRKEGQNVTLSCEQNLNHDAMYWYRQDPGQGLRLIYYSQIVNDFQKGDIAEGYSVSREKKESFPLTVTSAQKNPTAFYLCASIWEETQYFGPGTRLLVL.

This chain links TRBV27 with TRBJ2-3, with a possible D match to TRBD2 (6 bases). Germline CDR1 MNHEY, CDR2 SMNVEV (reference sequence). This CDR3 spans 15 amino acids. Between the trimmed V and J ends, which lost 4 bases and 3 bases, there was a span of 14 bases. In DNA form, the CDR3 reads TGTGCCAGCAGTTCCTGGCAGCGGGCGACAGATACGCAGTATTTT. As protein: CASSSWQRATDTQYF.

The rearrangement links TRBV11-2 to TRBJ2-7; 9 bases match TRBD2. The V gene's germline CDR1 is SGHAT and CDR2 FQNNGV. V was clipped by 3 bases and J by 7 bases; unmatched bases: 7. The CDR3 covers 14 residues. The CDR3 is CASSFTGTSSEQYF. CDR3 nucleotide sequence: TGTGCCAGCAGCTTCACTGGGACTAGCAGTGAGCAGTACTTC.

This chain links TRBV30 with TRBJ2-2; no clear D gene. Germline CDR1 and CDR2: GTSNPN and SVGIG (reference sequence). The CDR3 extends over 13 amino acids. V lost 0 bases, J lost 6 bases, and 8 bases lay in between. DNA of the CDR3: TGTGCCTGGAGTGTGGGCCGCGCCGGGGAGCTGTTTTTT. Its translation is CAWSVGRAGELFF.

The chain combines TRBV29-1 with TRBJ2-7, with 10 bases that match TRBD1. Germline values: CDR1 SQVTM, CDR2 ANQGSEA. J gave up 6 bases and V 6 bases, and 5 bases lay outside the gene matches. The length of the CDR3 is 12 residues. The CDR3 here is CSVRQGAAEQYF. The CDR3 DNA reads TGCAGCGTACGACAGGGGGCCGCCGAGCAGTACTTC.

The sample holds a few counts of this clone. V is TRBV29-1 and J is TRBJ2-4; D is possibly TRBD2 (5 bases). Trimming left V 5 bases short and J 9 bases short, with 14 bases between. The CDR3 extends over 12 amino acids. Germline V gives CDR1 SQVTM, CDR2 ANQGSEA. The CDR3 reads CSVMQLRGIQYF. The CDR3 region has the DNA TGCAGCGTTATGCAGCTACGGGGCATTCAGTACTTC.

The chain links TRBV30 to TRBJ2-2; D is unclear. Trimming cost V 3 bases and J 0 bases, with 14 bases left between them. Germline values: CDR1 GTSNPN, CDR2 SVGIG (reference sequence). The CDR3 spans 16 residues. The DNA of the CDR3 is TGTGCCTGGAGGAGGTTAGGACCTTCGAACACCGGGGAGCTGTTTTTT. Translated: CAWRRLGPSNTGELFF.

This rearrangement joins TRBV14 to TRBJ2-3, with TRBD2 matching 8 bases. The CDR3 has 15 amino acids. With 5 bases clipped from V and 3 bases from J, the junction kept 7 bases outside the gene matches. Per the germline V gene, CDR1 is SGHDN and CDR2 is FVKESK. The CDR3, as DNA: TGTGCCAGCAGCTCCAGCGGGAGTAAAACAGATACGCAGTATTTT. It yields the protein CASSSSGSKTDTQYF.

The V and J genes are TRBV20-1 and TRBJ2-7, with D unresolved. CDR3 length: 10 residues. Germline V gene sequence: CDR1 DFQATT, CDR2 SNEGSKA (reference sequence). V was trimmed by 5 bases and J by 2 bases, leaving 4 bases between them. The chain's CDR3 is CSAGPYEQYF. The CDR3 DNA reads TGCAGTGCTGGCCCCTACGAGCAGTACTTC.

Turning to this clone: Within the sample, other DNA sequences also encode this same CDR3. The V call is TRBV30, the J call TRBJ2-3; D remains unclear. Trimming took 0 bases from V and 6 from J, leaving 1 base between them. The germline V gene has CDR1 GTSNPN and CDR2 SVGIG (reference sequence). This CDR3 is 10 amino acids long. CDR3 bases: TGTGCCTGGAGTGTGGATACGCAGTATTTT. It yields the protein CAWSVDTQYF.

The chain carries TRBV6-5 and TRBJ2-1, with D uncertain. Germline CDR1 is MNHEY and CDR2 is SVGAGI. The CDR3 has 15 amino acids. V lost 4 bases to trimming and J lost 3 bases, with 13 bases between them. CDR3 in DNA: TGTGCCAGCAGTTCTGGGATGAGTAACTACAATGAGCAGTTCTTC. It translates to CASSSGMSNYNEQFF.

The chain has TRBV7-2 and TRBJ2-3; D unclear. The germline gives CDR1 SGHTA, CDR2 FQGNSA. Trimming pared 3 bases from V and 1 base from J, leaving 11 bases between. This CDR3 spans 15 amino acids. The CDR3 loop is CASSFNGLGTDTQYF. In nucleotides, the CDR3 is TGTGCCAGCAGCTTCAACGGGCTAGGCACAGATACGCAGTATTTT.

The chain joins TRBV9 to TRBJ1-6, with a weak D call TRBD1 (6 bases). CDR3 size: 15 residues. From germline, CDR1 is SGDLS and CDR2 YYNGEE. V was clipped by 4 bases and J by 8 bases, with 16 bases between them. The CDR3 DNA sequence: TGTGCCAGCAGCAAGACGGACAGCCAGGATTCACCCCTCCACTTT. Its translation: CASSKTDSQDSPLHF.

This clone appeared a few times. J is TRBJ2-7 and V is TRBV9; no definite D call. Between the trimmed V and J ends, which lost 2 bases and 4 bases, there was a span of 16 bases. Germline assignment: CDR1 SGDLS and CDR2 YYNGEE. CDR3 length: 15 residues. The CDR3 loop reads CASSVQTGPLYEQYF. CDR3 nucleotides: TGTGCCAGCAGCGTGCAGACGGGCCCATTGTACGAGCAGTACTTC.

The chain employs TRBV30 and TRBJ1-6; D uncertain. Trimming stripped 3 bases from V and 0 bases from J, with 6 bases between. The CDR3 length is 14 residues. The germline V gene encodes CDR1 GTSNPN and CDR2 SVGIG (reference sequence). CDR3 region: CAWSGRSYNSPLHF. Written as DNA, the CDR3 is TGTGCCTGGAGCGGTCGCTCCTATAATTCACCCCTCCACTTT.